This T cell receptor (beta chain) comes out of a study of prognosis after radiotherapy for stage I lung cancer. Study-wide findings and caveats: Between patients with and without metastases, TRBV and TRBJ gene usage reportedly differed.

CDR1 is LNHNV and CDR2 is YYDKDF in the germline V gene (reference sequence). The CDR3 has 12 amino acids. As concerns this clonotype: Its cognate antigen is unknown. A single base separates this from a much larger clone, so it may be a read error.

The blood draw at each of two time points yielded around 6.2 milliliters of peripheral blood. Two-round multiplex PCR amplified TCR beta CDR3 from genomic DNA. Amplification during the initial PCR round employed primers specific to each TRBV and TRBJ gene. TCRdb redid the calling of the multiplex PCR reads with MiXCR, one entry per CDR3 protein. The sample comprises about 35,000 distinct CDR3 sequences, under 40% of which are singletons, and around a sixth rests with the top ten. The chain joins TRBV15 to TRBJ2-1; D uncertain. This TCR was recovered from a donor aged 50 or older with non-small cell lung cancer. The sequenced sample was PBMCs, obtained before or after stereotactic body radiation therapy (not recorded which). CDR3 amino acids: CATSRSNSLKVF. CDR3 sequence (DNA): TGTGCCACCAGCAGATCTAACAGCCTAAAGGTCTTC. Variable domain in full (rest from reference TRBV15 and TRBJ2-1): DAMVIQNPRYQVTQFGKPVTLSCSQTLNHNVMYWYQQKSSQAPKLLFHYYDKDFNNEADTPDNFQSRRPNTSFCFLDIRSPGLGDTAMYLCATSRSNSLKVFGPGTRLTVL.